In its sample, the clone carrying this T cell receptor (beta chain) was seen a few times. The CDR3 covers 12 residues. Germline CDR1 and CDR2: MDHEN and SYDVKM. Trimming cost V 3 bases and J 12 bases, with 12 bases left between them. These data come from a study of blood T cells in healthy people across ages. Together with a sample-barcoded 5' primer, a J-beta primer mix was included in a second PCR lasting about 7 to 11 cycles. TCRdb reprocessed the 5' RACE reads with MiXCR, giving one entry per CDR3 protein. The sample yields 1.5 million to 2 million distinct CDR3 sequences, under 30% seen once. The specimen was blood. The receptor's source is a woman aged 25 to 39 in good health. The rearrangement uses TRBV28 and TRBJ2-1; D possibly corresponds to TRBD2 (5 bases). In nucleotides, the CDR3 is TGTGCCAGCAGTTTTTCGGGAATGGGGCAGTTCTTC. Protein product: CASSFSGMGQFF.